A single sample gave rise to the 23 T cell receptor beta chains below, sequenced in a study of blood T cell repertoires in COVID-19. Some clones are missing from TCRdb's copy, which holds only in-frame ones; the method was immunoSEQ multiplex PCR. In the table there are approximately 210,000 clones, about nine tenths of which are singletons. The specimen sequenced was PBMCs or T cells enriched from blood (not recorded which). The receptors stem from a man between 25 and 39 years old in a cohort exposed to, infected with or recovered from COVID-19 (not recorded which).

The chain employs TRBV4-3 and TRBJ2-3; D unclear. Trimming cost V 0 bases and J 2 bases, with 15 bases left between them. There are 17 residues in the CDR3. Germline V lookup: CDR1 LGHNA, CDR2 YSLEER. The CDR3 region has the DNA TGCGCCAGCAGCCAAGATTTAAACGGAGACGCCACAGATACGCAGTATTTT. Its protein product is CASSQDLNGDATDTQYF.

The chain carries TRBV2 and TRBJ2-2; 9 positions agree with TRBD1. The CDR3 is made up of 16 amino acids. The V gene end was trimmed by 6 bases and the J gene end by 6 bases; junction bases not matched to a gene: 11. The V gene's germline CDR1 is SNHLY and CDR2 FYNNEI. CDR3 region: CASRVKTGGAPGELFF. The CDR3 DNA is TGTGCCAGCAGGGTCAAAACAGGGGGCGCCCCCGGGGAGCTGTTTTTT.

The V call is TRBV19, the J call TRBJ2-1; D ambiguous. Trimming removed 3 bases at V and 0 bases at J, with 12 bases between. CDR3 length: 16 amino acids. Germline loops: CDR1 LNHDA, CDR2 SQIVND (reference sequence). CDR3 in DNA: TGTGCCAGTAGTATTTGGCCCAGTAACTCCTACAATGAGCAGTTCTTC. Amino acid sequence: CASSIWPSNSYNEQFF.

This sequence joins TRBV15 and TRBJ1-5; no clear D gene. Per the germline V gene, CDR1 is LNHNV and CDR2 is YYDKDF (reference sequence). V was cut by 0 bases and J by 3 bases, with 9 bases left in between. The CDR3 spans 15 residues. The CDR3 DNA is TGTGCCACCAGCAGAGATCGGGGTTCCAATCAGCCCCAGCATTTT. This encodes CATSRDRGSNQPQHF.

V and J are TRBV3-1 (or the pseudogene TRBV3-2) and TRBJ2-1, with TRBD1 matching 7 bases. The V segment lost 5 bases and the J segment 5 bases; nucleotides outside the gene matches: 9. The CDR3 length is 15 residues. Germline CDR1 reads LGHDT; CDR2 reads YNNKEL (reference sequence). The CDR3 region is CASSLTGERDNEQFF. As DNA, the CDR3 is TGTGCCAGCAGCTTAACAGGGGAGAGAGACAATGAGCAGTTCTTC.

This clone was observed a few times. The chain carries TRBV15 and TRBJ2-1; 9 bases are a match to TRBD2. This CDR3 is 15 amino acids long. From germline, CDR1 is LNHNV and CDR2 YYDKDF (reference sequence). V lost 1 base and J lost 6; bases outside the gene matches: 4. The DNA for the CDR3 is TGTGCCACCAGCAGAGGCCGGACTAGCGTCAATGAGCAGTTCTTC. This gives the protein CATSRGRTSVNEQFF.

The gene calls are TRBV19 and TRBJ2-3; 11 bases are a match to TRBD2. V was clipped by 5 bases and J by 1 base; unmatched bases: 8. In germline, CDR1 is LNHDA, CDR2 SQIVND (reference sequence). This CDR3 contains 17 residues. The CDR3 loop reads CASSFTGTSGGTDTQYF. Written as DNA, the CDR3 is TGTGCCAGTAGTTTTACCGGGACTAGCGGAGGCACAGATACGCAGTATTTT.

The chain combines TRBV15 with TRBJ1-6, with TRBD1 as a possible D gene (5 bases). V was shortened by 0 bases and J by 6 bases, with 9 bases between the two germline ends. This CDR3 is 15 amino acids long. CDR1 and CDR2 (germline): LNHNV, YYDKDF (reference sequence). The DNA for the CDR3 is TGTGCCACCAGCAGAGAGACAGACATTAATTCACCCCTCCACTTT. Its translation: CATSRETDINSPLHF.

This clone was counted only a few times. The rearrangement links TRBV5-1 to TRBJ2-1; 12 bases match TRBD2. V trimming: 5 bases; J trimming: 2 bases; junction bases outside the gene matches: 5. Per the germline V gene, CDR1 is SGHRS and CDR2 is YFSETQ. This CDR3 contains 16 residues. The CDR3 reads CASRTSGRRTYNEQFF. DNA for the CDR3: TGCGCCAGCAGGACTAGCGGGAGAAGGACCTACAATGAGCAGTTCTTC.

This clone has only one observation. The sample holds other DNA sequences that translate to the same CDR3. This chain joins TRBV5-5 and TRBJ1-2, with 7 bases identical to TRBD1. The germline gives CDR1 SGHKS, CDR2 YYEKEE (reference sequence). Losses at the gene ends were 3 bases for V and 8 bases for J; bases not matched to a gene: 4. The CDR3 contains 12 residues. The CDR3, as DNA: TGTGCCAGCAGCTCCACAGGGGACGGCTACACCTTC. Encoded protein: CASSSTGDGYTF.

The rearrangement links TRBV13 to TRBJ1-1; 8 nucleotides line up with TRBD1. V shed 6 bases and J 5 bases; nucleotides not matched to a gene: 5. CDR1 PRHDT and CDR2 FYEKMQ come from the germline V gene (reference sequence). The length of the CDR3 is 13 residues. DNA of the CDR3: TGTGCCAGCAGGGTACAGGGGGGTACTGAAGCTTTCTTT. Translation gives CASRVQGGTEAFF.

The chain carries TRBV4-1 and TRBJ2-1, with 8 bases lining up with TRBD2. This CDR3 comprises 17 residues. V shed 1 base and J 9 bases; nucleotides not matched to a gene: 14. Germline V gives CDR1 MGHRA, CDR2 YSYEKL. In nucleotides, the CDR3 is TGCGCCAGCAGCCAAGGGAGGCTAAGCGGGAGAGGAGGTGAGCAGTTCTTC. This gives the protein CASSQGRLSGRGGEQFF.

This chain connects TRBV6-5 to TRBJ2-2; 9 bases agree with TRBD1. V trimming: 10 bases; J trimming: 5 bases; junction bases outside the gene matches: 8. This CDR3 is 14 amino acids long. Germline CDR1 reads MNHEY; CDR2 reads SVGAGI. Here the CDR3 reads CAIQTGGTTGELFF. CDR3 bases: TGTGCCATTCAGACAGGGGGAACGACCGGGGAGCTGTTTTTT.

The CDR3 protein is CASSSAGTGGNQPQHF. The CDR3 DNA sequence: TGTGCCAGCAGCTCGGCCGGGACAGGGGGGAATCAGCCCCAGCATTTT. The V and J genes are TRBV13 and TRBJ1-5; 11 bases match TRBD1. Germline CDR1 PRHDT, CDR2 FYEKMQ (reference sequence). There are 16 residues in the CDR3. The trim removed 4 bases at V and 4 bases at J, leaving 6 bases unmatched. Supplemented by reference TRBV13 and TRBJ1-5, the full variable domain reads AAGVIQSPRHLIKEKRETATLKCYPIPRHDTVYWYQQGPGQDPQFLISFYEKMQSDKGSIPDRFSAQQFSDYHSELNMSSLELGDSALYFCASSSAGTGGNQPQHFGDGTRLSIL.

The chain combines TRBV7-9 with TRBJ2-7, with D perhaps matching TRBD1 (5 bases). The germline CDR1 and CDR2 sequences are SEHNR and FQNEAQ (reference sequence). The CDR3 length is 16 residues. V shed 5 bases and J shed 2 bases, with 19 bases lying between them. In DNA, the CDR3 is TGTGCCAGCAGCAAAGGAGCAGATAGGGGTGCCTACGAGCAGTACTTC. It is translated as CASSKGADRGAYEQYF.

This rearrangement joins TRBV6-5 to TRBJ2-3; tentatively, D is TRBD2 (6 bases). Germline-derived CDR1 and CDR2 are MNHEY and SVGAGI. The CDR3 spans 15 residues. Between the trimmed V and J ends, which lost 3 bases and 2 bases, there was a span of 12 bases. The CDR3 sequence is CASSYGTDNTDTQYF. The CDR3 DNA sequence: TGTGCCAGCAGTTATGGGACTGACAACACAGATACGCAGTATTTT.

The V call is TRBV13, the J call TRBJ2-7; a possible D gene is TRBD1 (5 bases). V shed 5 bases and J shed 3 bases, with 8 bases lying between them. This CDR3 is 12 amino acids long. From germline, CDR1 is PRHDT and CDR2 FYEKMQ (reference sequence). CDR3 loop: CASSTGNYEQYF. Written as DNA, the CDR3 is TGTGCCAGCAGCACAGGAAACTACGAGCAGTACTTC.

The rearrangement uses TRBV2 and TRBJ2-5; no definite D call. Germline loops: CDR1 SNHLY, CDR2 FYNNEI. The CDR3 totals 13 residues. V was shortened by 2 bases and J by 2 bases, with 6 bases between the two germline ends. CDR3 region: CASSEPPQETQYF. Written as DNA, the CDR3 is TGTGCCAGCAGTGAACCCCCACAAGAGACCCAGTACTTC.

The rearrangement links TRBV12-3 or TRBV12-4 to TRBJ1-4, with D tentatively TRBD1 (6 bases). Trimming pared 6 bases from V and 15 bases from J, leaving 14 bases between. This CDR3 region has 11 residues. The CDR3 nucleotides read TGTGCCAGCAGCATCACGGGACAAGTGTTTTTT. Its protein is CASSITGQVFF.

The rearrangement joins TRBV29-1 to TRBJ2-7, with 7 bases that match TRBD1. The CDR3 covers 13 residues. V shed 1 base and J 3 bases; nucleotides not matched to a gene: 3. Germline V gene data show CDR1 as SQVTM and CDR2 as ANQGSEA. The CDR3 protein is CSVEVAGGYEQYF. The CDR3 nucleotides are TGCAGCGTTGAAGTCGCAGGGGGCTACGAGCAGTACTTC.

As regards this clone: Sequence at one end of the junction differs from germline and may be a read error. The V gene is TRBV28, the J gene TRBJ2-7, with TRBD1 matching 10 bases. The CDR3 runs 14 residues. The germline CDR1 and CDR2 sequences are MDHEN and SYDVKM. CDR3 nucleotide sequence: TGTGCCAGCAGACCGGGACAGGGGTCCTACAAGCAGTACTTC. This codes for CASRPGQGSYKQYF.

The rearrangement joins TRBV18 to TRBJ1-3; the match to TRBD1 covers 11 bases. Trimming removed 10 bases from V and 2 bases from J; junction bases left unmatched: 7. The CDR3 extends over 15 amino acids. CDR1 is KGHSH, CDR2 LQKENI, per germline. For the CDR3, the DNA is TGTGCCACCTCGGACAGGGGGCCCCCTGGAAACACCATATATTTT. It encodes CATSDRGPPGNTIYF.

V gene TRBV20-1 combines with J gene TRBJ2-7, with 15 bases matching TRBD2. Germline values: CDR1 DFQATT, CDR2 SNEGSKA (reference sequence). The CDR3 sequence is 15 residues long. V dropped 3 bases and J dropped 5; count of bases not matched to a gene: 5. For the CDR3, the DNA is TGCAGTGCTAGTAGGACTAGCGGGAGGGCTGACGAGCAGTACTTC. As protein: CSASRTSGRADEQYF.